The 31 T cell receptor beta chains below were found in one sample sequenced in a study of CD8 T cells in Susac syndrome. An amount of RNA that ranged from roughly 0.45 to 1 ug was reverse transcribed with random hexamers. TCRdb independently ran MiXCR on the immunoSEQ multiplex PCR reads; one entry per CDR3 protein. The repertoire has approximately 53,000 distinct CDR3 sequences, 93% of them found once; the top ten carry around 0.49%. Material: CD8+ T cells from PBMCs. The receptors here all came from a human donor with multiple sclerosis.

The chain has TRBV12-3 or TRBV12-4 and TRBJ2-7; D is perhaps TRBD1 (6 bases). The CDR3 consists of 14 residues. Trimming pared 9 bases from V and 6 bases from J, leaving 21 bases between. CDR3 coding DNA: TGTGCCAGTCCGCCCCTTCAGGGGCCTCGCGAGCAGTACTTC. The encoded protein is CASPPLQGPREQYF.

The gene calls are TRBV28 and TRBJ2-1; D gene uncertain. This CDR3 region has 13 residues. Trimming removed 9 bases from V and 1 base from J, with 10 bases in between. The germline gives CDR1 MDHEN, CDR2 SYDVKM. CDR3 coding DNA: TGTGCCAGTTCCATCGGGTCCTACAATGAGCAGTTCTTC. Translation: CASSIGSYNEQFF.

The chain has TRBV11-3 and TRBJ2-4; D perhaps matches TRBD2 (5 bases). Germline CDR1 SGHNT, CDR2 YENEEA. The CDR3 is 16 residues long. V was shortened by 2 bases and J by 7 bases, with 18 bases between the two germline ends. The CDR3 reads CASSLPWGAERNIQYF. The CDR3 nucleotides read TGTGCCAGCAGCTTACCCTGGGGAGCCGAGCGGAACATTCAGTACTTC.

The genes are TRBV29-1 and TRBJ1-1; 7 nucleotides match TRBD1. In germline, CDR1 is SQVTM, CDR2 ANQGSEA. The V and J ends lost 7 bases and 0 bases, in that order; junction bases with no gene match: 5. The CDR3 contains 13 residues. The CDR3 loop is CSGSGTVNTEAFF. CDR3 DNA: TGCAGCGGATCCGGGACAGTGAACACTGAAGCTTTCTTT. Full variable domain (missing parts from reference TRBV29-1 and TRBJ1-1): SAVISQKPSRDICQRGTSLTIQCQVDSQVTMMFWYRQQPGQSLTLIATANQGSEATYESGFVIDKFPISRPNLTFSTLTVSNMSPEDSSIYLCSGSGTVNTEAFFGQGTRLTVV.

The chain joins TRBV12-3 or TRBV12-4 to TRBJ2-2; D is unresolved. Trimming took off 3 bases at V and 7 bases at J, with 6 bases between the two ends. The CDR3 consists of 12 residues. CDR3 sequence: CASSLIGGELFF. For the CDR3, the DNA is TGTGCCAGCAGTTTGATTGGCGGGGAGCTGTTTTTT.

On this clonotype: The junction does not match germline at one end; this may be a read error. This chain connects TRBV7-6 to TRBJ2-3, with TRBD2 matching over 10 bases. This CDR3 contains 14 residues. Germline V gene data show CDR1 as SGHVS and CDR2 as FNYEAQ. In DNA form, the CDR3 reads TGTGCCAGCAGCCTAGCGGGGGGCACAGATACGCAGTATTTT. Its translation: CASSLAGGTDTQYF.

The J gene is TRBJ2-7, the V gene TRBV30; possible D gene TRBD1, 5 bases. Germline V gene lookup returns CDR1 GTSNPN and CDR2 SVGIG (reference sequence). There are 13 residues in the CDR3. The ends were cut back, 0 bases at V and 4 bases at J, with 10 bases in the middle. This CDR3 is CAWSVGHSYEQYF. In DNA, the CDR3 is TGTGCCTGGAGTGTCGGACATTCTTACGAGCAGTACTTC.

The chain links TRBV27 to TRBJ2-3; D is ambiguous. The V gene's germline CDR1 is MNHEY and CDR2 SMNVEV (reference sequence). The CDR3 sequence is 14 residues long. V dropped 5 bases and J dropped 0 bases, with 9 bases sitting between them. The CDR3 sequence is CASSPETSTDTQYF. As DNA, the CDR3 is TGTGCCAGCAGTCCCGAAACTAGCACAGATACGCAGTATTTT.

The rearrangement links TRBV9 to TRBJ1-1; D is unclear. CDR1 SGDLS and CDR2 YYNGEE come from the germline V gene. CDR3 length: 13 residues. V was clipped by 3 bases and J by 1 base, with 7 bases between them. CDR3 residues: CASSEERNTEAFF. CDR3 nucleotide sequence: TGTGCCAGCAGCGAAGAGAGGAACACTGAAGCTTTCTTT.

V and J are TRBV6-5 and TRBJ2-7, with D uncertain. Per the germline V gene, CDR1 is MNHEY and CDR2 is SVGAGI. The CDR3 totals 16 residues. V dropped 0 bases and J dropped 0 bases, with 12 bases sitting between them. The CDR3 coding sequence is TGTGCCAGCAGTTACTCTATAGGTCGCGGCTCCTACGAGCAGTACTTC. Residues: CASSYSIGRGSYEQYF.

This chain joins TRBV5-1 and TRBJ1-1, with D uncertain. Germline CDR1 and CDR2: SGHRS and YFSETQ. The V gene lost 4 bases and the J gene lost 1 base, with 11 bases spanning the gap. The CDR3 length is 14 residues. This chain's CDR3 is CASSQYTGNTEAFF. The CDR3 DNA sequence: TGCGCCAGCAGCCAATACACGGGGAACACTGAAGCTTTCTTT.

The chain's CDR3 is CASSQVLQGVEYF. The CDR3 DNA reads as TGCGCCAGCAGCCAAGTCCTACAGGGGGTGGAGTATTTT. V is TRBV4-1 and J is TRBJ2-3; 8 nucleotides align to TRBD1. The germline V gene encodes CDR1 MGHRA and CDR2 YSYEKL. This CDR3 contains 13 residues. The V gene end was trimmed by 1 base and the J gene end by 13 bases; junction bases not matched to a gene: 7.

CDR3 residues: CAWRGGGADGYTF. The CDR3 nucleotides are TGTGCCTGGAGGGGAGGAGGGGCCGATGGCTACACCTTC. The chain is built from TRBV30 and TRBJ1-2; TRBD1 might be the D (5 bases). The germline V gene encodes CDR1 GTSNPN and CDR2 SVGIG (reference sequence). V was clipped by 3 bases and J by 6 bases, with 14 bases between them. The CDR3 extends over 13 amino acids.

This CDR3 reads CASTQGGYEQYF. In nucleotides, the CDR3 is TGTGCCAGCACCCAGGGAGGTTACGAGCAGTACTTC. V is TRBV7-9 and J is TRBJ2-7; the D gene is possibly TRBD2 (6 bases). This CDR3 is built from 12 residues. Per germline, CDR1 SEHNR and CDR2 FQNEAQ (reference sequence). V lost 7 bases, J lost 4 bases, and 11 bases lay in between.

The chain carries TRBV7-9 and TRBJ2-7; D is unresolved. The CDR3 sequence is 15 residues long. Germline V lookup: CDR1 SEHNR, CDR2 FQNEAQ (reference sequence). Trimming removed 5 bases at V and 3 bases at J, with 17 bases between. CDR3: CASSPAGKSRYEQYF. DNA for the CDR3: TGTGCCAGCAGCCCCGCTGGGAAGAGCCGCTACGAGCAGTACTTC. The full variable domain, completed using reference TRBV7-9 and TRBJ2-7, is DTGVSQNPRHKITKRGQNVTFRCDPISEHNRLYWYRQTLGQGPEFLTYFQNEAQLEKSRLLSDRFSAERPKGSFSTLEIQRTEQGDSAMYLCASSPAGKSRYEQYFGPGTRLTVT.

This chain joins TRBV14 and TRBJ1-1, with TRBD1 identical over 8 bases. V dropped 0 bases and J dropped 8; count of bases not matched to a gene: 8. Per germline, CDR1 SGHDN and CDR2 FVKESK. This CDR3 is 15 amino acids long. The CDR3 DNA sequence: TGTGCCAGCAGCCAAGATTTGGGGACAGGTTCCGAAGCTTTCTTT. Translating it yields CASSQDLGTGSEAFF.

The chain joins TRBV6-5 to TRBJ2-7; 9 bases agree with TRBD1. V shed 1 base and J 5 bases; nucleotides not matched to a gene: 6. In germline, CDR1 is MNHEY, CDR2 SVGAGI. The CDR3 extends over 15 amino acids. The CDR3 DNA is TGTGCCAGCAGTTACTACAGGGGGCGAGGCAACGAGCAGTACTTC. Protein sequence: CASSYYRGRGNEQYF.

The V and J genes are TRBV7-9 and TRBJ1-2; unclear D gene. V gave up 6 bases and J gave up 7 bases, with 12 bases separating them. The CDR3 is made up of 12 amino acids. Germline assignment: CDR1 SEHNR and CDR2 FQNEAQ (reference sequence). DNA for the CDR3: TGTGCCAGCAGGGGTGGGGAGGCTGGCTACACCTTC. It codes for CASRGGEAGYTF.

CDR3 DNA sequence: TGTGCTAGTGGTCGACGGCACAATGAGCAGTTCTTC. Protein sequence: CASGRRHNEQFF. The genes are TRBV12-5 and TRBJ2-1; D not certain. Trimming shortened V by 5 bases and J by 5 bases, and 7 bases separated the two germline ends. The germline V gene has CDR1 LGHNT and CDR2 FRNRAP. The CDR3 spans 12 residues.

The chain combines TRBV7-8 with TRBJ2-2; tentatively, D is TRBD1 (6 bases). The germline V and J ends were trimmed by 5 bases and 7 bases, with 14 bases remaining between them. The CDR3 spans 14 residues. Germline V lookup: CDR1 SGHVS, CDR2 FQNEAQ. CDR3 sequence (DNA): TGTGCCAGCAGCACCTACAGGGAGAACGGGGAGCTGTTTTTT. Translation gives CASSTYRENGELFF. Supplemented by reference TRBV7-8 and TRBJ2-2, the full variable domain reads GAGVSQSPRYKVAKRGQDVALRCDPISGHVSLFWYQQALGQGPEFLTYFQNEAQLDKSGLPSDRFFAERPEGSVSTLKIQRTQQEDSAVYLCASSTYRENGELFFGEGSRLTVL.

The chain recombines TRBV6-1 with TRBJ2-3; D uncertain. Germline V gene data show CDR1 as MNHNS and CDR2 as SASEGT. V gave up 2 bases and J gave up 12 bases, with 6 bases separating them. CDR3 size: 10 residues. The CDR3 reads CASSEWGQYF. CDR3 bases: TGTGCCAGCAGTGAATGGGGTCAGTATTTT.

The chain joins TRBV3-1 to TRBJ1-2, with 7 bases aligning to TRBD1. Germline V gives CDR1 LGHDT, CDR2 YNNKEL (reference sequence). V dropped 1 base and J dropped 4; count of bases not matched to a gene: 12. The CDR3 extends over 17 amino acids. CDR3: CASSQGAAGTDTYGYTF. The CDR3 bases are TGTGCCAGCAGCCAAGGAGCTGCCGGGACAGACACCTATGGCTACACCTTC. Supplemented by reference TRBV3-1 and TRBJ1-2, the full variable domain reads DTAVSQTPKYLVTQMGNDKSIKCEQNLGHDTMYWYKQDSKKFLKIMFSYNNKELIINETVPNRFSPKSPDKAHLNLHINSLELGDSAVYFCASSQGAAGTDTYGYTFGSGTRLTVV.

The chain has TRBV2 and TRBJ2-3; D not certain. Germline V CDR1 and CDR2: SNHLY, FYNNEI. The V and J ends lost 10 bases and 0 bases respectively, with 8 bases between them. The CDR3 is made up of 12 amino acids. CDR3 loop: CATRTSTDTQYF. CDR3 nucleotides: TGTGCCACGCGGACCAGCACAGATACGCAGTATTTT.

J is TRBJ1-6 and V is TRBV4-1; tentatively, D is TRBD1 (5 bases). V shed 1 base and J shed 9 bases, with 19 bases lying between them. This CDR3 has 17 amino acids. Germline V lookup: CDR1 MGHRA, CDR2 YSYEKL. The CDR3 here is CASSQGEGVGDRSPLHF. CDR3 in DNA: TGCGCCAGCAGCCAAGGGGAGGGTGTGGGGGATCGTTCACCCCTCCACTTT.

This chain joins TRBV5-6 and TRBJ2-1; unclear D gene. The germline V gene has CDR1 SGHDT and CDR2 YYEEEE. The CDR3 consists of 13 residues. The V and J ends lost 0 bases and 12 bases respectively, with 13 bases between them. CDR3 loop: CASSLEIPSRQFF. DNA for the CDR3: TGTGCCAGCAGCTTGGAGATTCCGTCCAGGCAGTTCTTC.

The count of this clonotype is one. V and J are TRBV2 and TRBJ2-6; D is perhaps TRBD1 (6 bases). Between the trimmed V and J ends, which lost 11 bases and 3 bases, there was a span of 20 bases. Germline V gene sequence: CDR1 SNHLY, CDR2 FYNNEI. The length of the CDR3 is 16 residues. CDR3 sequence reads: CAGQTGLSRGANVLTF. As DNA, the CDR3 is TGTGCCGGCCAGACAGGTCTCTCTCGTGGGGCCAACGTCCTGACTTTC.

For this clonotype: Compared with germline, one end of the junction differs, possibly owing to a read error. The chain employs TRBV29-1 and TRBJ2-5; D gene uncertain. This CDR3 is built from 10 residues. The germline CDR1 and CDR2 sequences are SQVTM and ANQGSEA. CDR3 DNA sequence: TGTCCACGACGGGAAGAGACCCAGTACTTC. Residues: CPRREETQYF.

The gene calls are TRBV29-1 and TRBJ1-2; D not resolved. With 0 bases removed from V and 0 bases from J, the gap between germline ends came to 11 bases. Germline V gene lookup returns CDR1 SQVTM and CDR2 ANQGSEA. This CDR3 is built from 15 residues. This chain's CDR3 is CSVEETTSANYGYTF. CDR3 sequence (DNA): TGCAGCGTTGAAGAAACTACGTCAGCTAACTATGGCTACACCTTC.

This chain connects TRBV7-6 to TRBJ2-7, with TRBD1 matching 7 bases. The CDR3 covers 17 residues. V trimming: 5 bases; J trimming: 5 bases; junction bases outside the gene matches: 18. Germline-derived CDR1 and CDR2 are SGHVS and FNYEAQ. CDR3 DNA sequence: TGTGCCAGCAGCCCCCGCTATGAGAACAGGGGTCCCAACGAGCAGTACTTC. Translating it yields CASSPRYENRGPNEQYF.

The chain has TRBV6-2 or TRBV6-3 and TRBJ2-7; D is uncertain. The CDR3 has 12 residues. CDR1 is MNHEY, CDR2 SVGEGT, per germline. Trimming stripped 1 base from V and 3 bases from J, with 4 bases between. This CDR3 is CASSYWIYEQYF. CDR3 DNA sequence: TGTGCCAGCAGTTACTGGATCTACGAGCAGTACTTC.

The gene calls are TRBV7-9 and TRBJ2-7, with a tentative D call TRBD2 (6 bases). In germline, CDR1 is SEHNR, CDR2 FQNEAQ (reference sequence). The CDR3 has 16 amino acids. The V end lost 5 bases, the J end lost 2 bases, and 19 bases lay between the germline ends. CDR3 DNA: TGTGCCAGCAGCCCTCGTGGCCAGCGGGTTCCCTACGAGCAGTACTTC. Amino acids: CASSPRGQRVPYEQYF.